Listed below are T cell receptor beta chains from one sample, sequenced in a study of T cells in Graves' hyperthyroidism and ophthalmopathy. TCRdb passed the multiplex PCR reads through MiXCR, listing each CDR3 protein once. Of 380,000 or so distinct CDR3 sequences listed, approximately 15% are singletons. Sample: blood. The receptor set was obtained from a woman in her twenties or thirties with Graves' hyperthyroidism. Both conserved end residues are part of each CDR3.

j_call v_call cdr3_aa
TRBJ2-2 TRBV14 CASSQGQGHLTGELFF
TRBJ2-3 TRBV29-1 CSVPRLAITDTQYF
TRBJ2-1 TRBV29-1 CSVGQGQVNEQFF
TRBJ2-3 TRBV2 CASTRLAGANTQYF
TRBJ1-1 TRBV2 CASSEALRFGRGGTEAFF
TRBJ2-7 TRBV27 CASSPASGSYEQYF
TRBJ2-2 TRBV5-1 CASSLGVNTGELFF
TRBJ1-3 TRBV10-3 CAISESTVTGNTIYF
TRBJ2-3 TRBV19 CATGPARGDTQYF
TRBJ1-3 TRBV28 CASSFYPFGSTLGNTIYF
TRBJ2-5 TRBV9 CASSTGTGGTQYF
TRBJ1-1 TRBV18 CASSPGTGGTGTEAFF
TRBJ1-2 TRBV29-1 CSVLDGTGSPGGYGYTF